The 15 T cell receptor beta chains in this list originate from one sample, sequenced in a study of T cell responses to AZD1222 COVID-19 vaccine (dated by TCRdb to the early 2020s). The sample's time point label, decoded: about 28 days (+/-7) after the second vaccine dose. Library construction relied on the immunoSEQ multiplex PCR assay. The clones in this table, taken by TCRdb from immuneACCESS, are in-frame only. Not every clone is retained; where verified, under half of the shortfall comes from an unresolved V gene, and the cause of the rest is unknown. Counted in this sample were around 190,000 clones; almost 90% of them appeared once. Jointly, the top ten make up around 10% of the sample. The sequencing here drew on peripheral blood, taken 28 days after the second AZD1222 dose. These TCRs come from an adult who received the AZD1222 COVID-19 vaccine.

The chain couples TRBV2 to TRBJ1-2, with a weak D call TRBD1 (6 bases). This CDR3 spans 16 amino acids. The V gene's germline CDR1 is SNHLY and CDR2 FYNNEI. V lost 6 bases to trimming and J lost 4 bases, with 21 bases between them. CDR3 protein: CASSYVKQGGSYGYTF. The CDR3 DNA reads TGTGCCAGCAGCTACGTGAAACAGGGAGGTAGCTATGGCTACACCTTC.

The chain combines TRBV7-9 with TRBJ1-2; D call uncertain. The CDR3 length is 15 residues. Per germline, CDR1 SEHNR and CDR2 FQNEAQ (reference sequence). Trimming stripped 5 bases from V and 2 bases from J, with 15 bases between. The CDR3 protein is CASSPPGRPNYGYTF. The DNA for the CDR3 is TGTGCCAGCAGCCCTCCCGGACGTCCGAACTATGGCTACACCTTC.

The rearrangement joins TRBV9 to TRBJ2-2, with D unresolved. Trimming removed 4 bases at V and 4 bases at J, with 11 bases between. Germline V CDR1 and CDR2: SGDLS, YYNGEE. The CDR3 extends over 14 amino acids. CDR3 protein: CASSPRPLTGELFF. CDR3 nucleotides: TGTGCCAGCAGCCCAAGGCCTCTCACCGGGGAGCTGTTTTTT.

This chain uses TRBV30 with TRBJ2-7, with TRBD1 matching over 9 bases. CDR3 size: 14 residues. The junction had 8 bases not matched to a gene; V was cut back by 1 base and J by 7 bases. From germline, CDR1 is GTSNPN and CDR2 SVGIG (reference sequence). The CDR3 loop reads CAWSGVQGAGEQYF. CDR3 sequence (DNA): TGTGCCTGGAGTGGGGTACAGGGGGCTGGGGAGCAGTACTTC.

The chain recombines TRBV4-1 with TRBJ1-2; possible D gene TRBD1, 5 bases. The CDR3 has 16 residues. The germline CDR1 and CDR2 sequences are MGHRA and YSYEKL. V lost 1 base, J lost 5 bases, and 17 bases lay in between. CDR3 nucleotides: TGCGCCAGCAGCCAAGTAGGAACAGGAATAGGGTATGGCTACACCTTC. Amino acids: CASSQVGTGIGYGYTF.

V is TRBV11-2 and J is TRBJ2-5, with 11 bases fitting TRBD2. CDR1 and CDR2 from the germline V gene are SGHAT and FQNNGV. V shed 4 bases and J 2 bases; nucleotides not matched to a gene: 12. The CDR3 consists of 18 residues. The CDR3, as DNA: TGTGCCAGCAGCTCAAGCGGCCGACTAGCGGGGACACAAGAGACCCAGTACTTC. Its translation is CASSSSGRLAGTQETQYF.

The V call is TRBV9, the J call TRBJ1-1; D not certain. The CDR3 has 15 residues. CDR1 is SGDLS, CDR2 YYNGEE, per germline. The V and J ends lost 1 base and 6 bases respectively, with 16 bases between them. The CDR3 DNA is TGTGCCAGCAGCGTACGAAGGATGTGTAAGGCTGAAGCTTTCTTT. Residues: CASSVRRMCKAEAFF.

To note about this clone: The same CDR3 also results from other DNA sequences found in this sample. This chain joins TRBV5-1 and TRBJ2-5; no clear D. Germline values: CDR1 SGHRS, CDR2 YFSETQ. This CDR3 contains 11 residues. Trimming cost V 0 bases and J 5 bases, with 2 bases left between them. CDR3 bases: TGCGCCAGCAGCTTGGAGGAGACCCAGTACTTC. It specifies CASSLEETQYF.

This chain connects TRBV27 to TRBJ1-2; TRBD1 matches 11 bases. There are 13 residues in the CDR3. J lost 9 bases, V lost 6 bases, and 6 bases had no gene match. In germline, CDR1 is MNHEY, CDR2 SMNVEV (reference sequence). CDR3 protein: CASSPGQGASYTF. CDR3 coding DNA: TGTGCCAGCAGCCCCGGACAGGGGGCCAGCTACACCTTC.

The rearrangement joins TRBV2 to TRBJ2-5, with D perhaps given as TRBD1 or TRBD2 (6 bases each). In germline, CDR1 is SNHLY, CDR2 FYNNEI. There are 15 residues in the CDR3. The V and J ends lost 6 bases and 7 bases respectively, with 21 bases between them. In DNA, the CDR3 is TGTGCCAGCAGCGGGACACTGGTTTTGCGGGGGACCCAGTACTTC. Translating it yields CASSGTLVLRGTQYF.

J is TRBJ2-7 and V is TRBV5-5; 7 bases align to TRBD2. The CDR3 is 15 residues long. With V trimmed by 0 bases and J by 0 bases, 3 bases remained unmatched. Per germline, CDR1 SGHKS and CDR2 YYEKEE (reference sequence). CDR3 nucleotide sequence: TGTGCCAGCAGCTTGGTCTCGGGGGGCTCCTACGAGCAGTACTTC. Translation gives CASSLVSGGSYEQYF.

This chain uses TRBV2 with TRBJ2-5; 9 bases align to TRBD2. The CDR3 runs to 17 residues. V gave up 3 bases and J gave up 7 bases; unmatched junction bases: 15. CDR1 SNHLY and CDR2 FYNNEI come from the germline V gene. The CDR3 DNA follows: TGTGCCAGCAGTGAGGGGGAGCGGGGGGAAACCAAGATGACCCAGTACTTC. Its translation: CASSEGERGETKMTQYF.

This clone came up a few times. The rearrangement uses TRBV19 and TRBJ1-6; no definite D call. Germline-derived CDR1 and CDR2 are LNHDA and SQIVND (reference sequence). V was pared by 5 bases and J by 7 bases, with 12 bases between. This CDR3 has 14 residues. CDR3 sequence (DNA): TGTGCCAGTAGTCATAGGTCCGAGAATTCACCCCTCCACTTT. This sequence encodes CASSHRSENSPLHF. Filled out from reference TRBV19 and TRBJ1-6, the complete variable domain reads DGGITQSPKYLFRKEGQNVTLSCEQNLNHDAMYWYRQDPGQGLRLIYYSQIVNDFQKGDIAEGYSVSREKKESFPLTVTSAQKNPTAFYLCASSHRSENSPLHFGNGTRLTVT.

The chain carries TRBV5-1 and TRBJ1-6; TRBD1 agrees at 8 bases. J gave up 9 bases and V 1 base, and 6 bases lay outside the gene matches. CDR3 length equals 15 residues. Per the germline V gene, CDR1 is SGHRS and CDR2 is YFSETQ. The CDR3 spells CASSLSGQGASPLHF. The DNA for the CDR3 is TGCGCCAGCAGCTTGTCAGGACAGGGTGCTTCACCCCTCCACTTT.

This clone was seen a handful of times. J is TRBJ1-4 and V is TRBV4-2; D might be TRBD1 (5 bases). This CDR3 is 16 amino acids long. Germline CDR1 is LGHNA and CDR2 is YNFKEQ. The germline V and J ends were trimmed by 3 bases and 0 bases, with 11 bases remaining between them. The CDR3 DNA reads TGTGCCAGCAGCCAGGTGGGGGGGACAACTAATGAAAAACTGTTTTTT. Amino acid sequence: CASSQVGGTTNEKLFF.